The rows below give T cell receptor beta chains drawn from one sample of a study of tumor-infiltrating lymphocytes in primary liver carcinoma. Via MiXCR, TCRdb re-called the multiplex PCR reads, giving one row per CDR3 protein. This sample yields around 190,000 distinct CDR3 sequences, of which about 82% are seen a single time; about a sixth belongs to the top ten. The sequenced sample was tumor tissue from primary liver carcinoma. Receptors originate from a man in his forties or fifties with primary liver carcinoma and hepatitis B virus infection. Each CDR3 is given with its conserved first and last residue. Each record gives: J gene, V gene, clone size, CDR3 length, D gene, CDR3 DNA, CDR3 protein. The D gene is left open where the match is weak. Only some rows state a clone size, as once, few, many or a class for expanded clones.

>TRBJ2-1|TRBV5-4|NA|13|NA
TGTGCCAGCATCCCGGGCTCTTACAATGAGCAGTTCTTC
CASIPGSYNEQFF
>TRBJ2-2|TRBV5-1|NA|15|NA
TGCGCCAGTAACACCAGGCAGACGAACACCGGGGAGCTGTTTTTT
CASNTRQTNTGELFF
>TRBJ2-4|TRBV28|NA|15|NA
TGTGCCACCCTCCCGGTCTGTGGAGGAGTAAATATTCAGTACTTC
CATLPVCGGVNIQYF
>TRBJ2-7|TRBV6-2/TRBV6-3|NA|11|NA
TGTACCAGCAGTTACACCTACGAGCAGAACTTC
CTSSYTYEQNF
>TRBJ2-7|TRBV29-1|NA|13|NA
TGCAGCGTTCTCGACCGGAGCTACTACGAGCAGTACTTC
CSVLDRSYYEQYF
>TRBJ1-6|TRBV6-6|NA|15|NA
TGTGCCAGCAGACCCTCGCAGGATGATAATTCACCCCTCCACTTT
CASRPSQDDNSPLHF
>TRBJ2-5|TRBV10-3|many|14|TRBD2
TGTGCCACCGTGCCAGGACTAGCGATGGAGACCCAGTACTTC
CATVPGLAMETQYF
>TRBJ1-1|TRBV6-2/TRBV6-3|many|13|TRBD1
TGTGCCAGCAGGGGACAGGGGTTGGCTGAAGCTTTCTTT
CASRGQGLAEAFF
>TRBJ2-5|TRBV9|NA|14|NA
TGTGCCAGCAGCGTAATGTGGGACCAAGAGACCCAGTACTTC
CASSVMWDQETQYF
>TRBJ2-7|TRBV5-6|NA|16|TRBD2
TGTGCCACCAGCTTAGGACTAGCGGGAAGTCCCCACGAGCAGTACTTC
CATSLGLAGSPHEQYF
>TRBJ2-7|TRBV11-2|NA|14|NA
TGTGCCAGCAGATTGGATGGAGTTGCCTACGAGCAATACTTC
CASRLDGVAYEQYF
>TRBJ1-4|TRBV29-1|NA|13|NA
TGCAGCATTGACGGAGGGATGGGTGAGAAACTGTTCTTT
CSIDGGMGEKLFF
>TRBJ2-3|TRBV11-3|NA|17|NA
TGTGCCAGCAGCCCCGGGACCTTGATAAGCGGCACAGATACGCAGTATTTC
CASSPGTLISGTDTQYF
>TRBJ2-1|TRBV11-3|NA|15|NA
TGTGCCAGCAGCCTGCAAAGCGGAGTTTTCAATGAGCAGTTATTC
CASSLQSGVFNEQLF
>TRBJ1-4|TRBV7-9|NA|14|NA
TGTGCCAGCAGGGCGGCCCTCAGGGGTGAAAAACTGTTTTTT
CASRAALRGEKLFF
>TRBJ1-3|TRBV12-3/TRBV12-4|NA|14|NA
TGTGCCAGCAGCTTGAGACAGCTTGGAAACACCATATATTTT
CASSLRQLGNTIYF
>TRBJ2-4|TRBV11-2|NA|14|NA
TGTGCCAGCAGCTTAGAAGGCTACACAAAAATTCAGTACTTC
CASSLEGYTKIQYF
>TRBJ2-7|TRBV6-6|NA|13|NA
TGTGCCAATAGTTCCGGGACGGCCACCGAGCAGTACTTC
CANSSGTATEQYF
>TRBJ2-1|TRBV6-1|NA|12|NA
TGTGCCAGCATTCCGTCCTACGATGAGCAGTTGTTC
CASIPSYDEQLF
>TRBJ2-1|TRBV5-5|NA|15|TRBD1
TGTGTCAGCAGCGGACAGGTGAGTTCCTACAATGAGCAGTTCTTC
CVSSGQVSSYNEQFF
>TRBJ2-7|TRBV13|NA|13|NA
TGTGCCAGGGGGAAAGGAGGACCCTACGAGCAGTACTTC
CARGKGGPYEQYF
>TRBJ1-3|TRBV29-1|NA|12|NA
TGCAGCGTTGGCGTCACGGGAAACAGCATATATTTT
CSVGVTGNSIYF
>TRBJ2-1|TRBV29-1|NA|12|TRBD2
TGCAGCGTCACTAGCGGGAGCCTTGAGCAGTTCTTC
CSVTSGSLEQFF
>TRBJ2-1|TRBV11-3|NA|16|TRBD2
TGTGCCGGCAGCCTAATTAGCGGGAGACCATACAATGAGCAGTTCTTC
CAGSLISGRPYNEQFF
>TRBJ2-3|TRBV29-1|NA|13|NA
TGCAGCGTTGGCCAGATTCGGGTAGATATGCAGTATTTT
CSVGQIRVDMQYF
>TRBJ1-1|TRBV29-1|NA|15|NA
TGCAGCGTTCGGGCGGGATGGAGAATGAACACTGAAGCCTTCTTT
CSVRAGWRMNTEAFF
>TRBJ2-1|TRBV6-1|NA|13|TRBD2
TGTGCCAACAGTGAAGGGAGGGGCATTGAGCAGTTCTTC
CANSEGRGIEQFF
>TRBJ2-3|TRBV5-1|NA|16|NA
TGCGCCAGTAGCTTGAACGGCAAGGGAAGCACAGATACTCAGTATTTT
CASSLNGKGSTDTQYF
>TRBJ2-5|TRBV10-1|NA|14|NA
TGCGCCAGCAGTGAAACCGTAACCTCGGAGGACCAGTACTTC
CASSETVTSEDQYF
>TRBJ2-3|TRBV29-1|NA|14|TRBD1
TGCAGCGTTTCCGGGACAGGGGCATCGGTTACGCAGTATTTT
CSVSGTGASVTQYF
>TRBJ2-1|TRBV28|NA|14|TRBD2
TGTGCCAGCAGTTTCAGGCGGGAGGGGGATGAGCAGTTCTTC
CASSFRREGDEQFF
>TRBJ2-3|TRBV29-1|once|13|NA
TGCAGCGTGTGCTTAGGAAACACAGATACGCAGTATTTT
CSVCLGNTDTQYF
>TRBJ2-5|TRBV5-8|NA|13|NA
TGTGCCAGCAGCCCGGGAGCTGGAGAGACCCAGTATTTC
CASSPGAGETQYF
>TRBJ2-7|TRBV6-1|NA|17|TRBD2
TGTGCCAGCAGCGAAGGGGCCCGCGGGGGTAAGGTGTACGAGCAGTACTTC
CASSEGARGGKVYEQYF
>TRBJ1-3|TRBV24-1|NA|14|NA
TGTGCCACCAGTGATTTGAGCTCTGGAAACAGCATATATTTT
CATSDLSSGNSIYF
>TRBJ1-2|TRBV11-2|NA|13|NA
TGTGCCAGTACCAACAGCTTTGACTATGGCTATAGCTTC
CASTNSFDYGYSF
>TRBJ2-1|TRBV12-3/TRBV12-4|NA|15|NA
TGTGTCAGCAGTTTGGGTACCAGCCCCTACAATGAGCAGTTCTTC
CVSSLGTSPYNEQFF
>TRBJ2-6|TRBV6-2/TRBV6-3|once|15|NA
NA
CAISAVGAGANVLPF
>TRBJ1-2|TRBV29-1|NA|18|NA
TGTAGAGTTGGGGCACCAACAGAAACTCAAGTGGCTAACTATGGGTACACCTTC
CRVGAPTETQVANYGYTF
>TRBJ2-5|TRBV4-3|NA|17|TRBD2
TGCGCCAGTAGCCAAGCGGATAGCGGGAGGGCCCTGGAGACCCAGTACTTC
CASSQADSGRALETQYF
>TRBJ1-1|TRBV6-2/TRBV6-3|NA|11|NA
TGTGCCAGCTGTCGGGGAGCAGAAGCATTCTTT
CASCRGAEAFF
>TRBJ2-7|TRBV14|NA|16|NA
TGTGCCAGTAGCCAAGGTTCGCAGTCATCCTCCTTTGAGCAGTACTTC
CASSQGSQSSSFEQYF
>TRBJ2-5|TRBV6-6|NA|15|NA
TGTGCCAGCAGTTACGCGCCTAGCGAGCAAGAGACCCAGTACTTC
CASSYAPSEQETQYF
>TRBJ2-7|TRBV6-6|once|17|TRBD1
TGTGCCAGCAGTCTAGCGTCAGGACAGGGATACTCCTACGAGCAGTACTTC
CASSLASGQGYSYEQYF
>TRBJ1-2|TRBV2|NA|15|NA
TGTGCCAGCAGTGTGAGGGGTGGCGGGGGCGGTGCCTACACCTTC
CASSVRGGGGGAYTF
>TRBJ2-1|TRBV4-2|NA|16|TRBD1
TGCGCCAGCAGCCGACGGACAGGGTCACGTGTCAATGAGCAGTTCTTC
CASSRRTGSRVNEQFF
>TRBJ2-3|TRBV4-3|NA|19|TRBD2
TGCGCCAGCAGCCAAGATTGGGCTAGCGGGATGGCCCTCGTACATACGCAGTATTTT
CASSQDWASGMALVHTQYF
>TRBJ1-2|TRBV10-3|NA|13|TRBD1
TGTGCCATTAGCGATAGACAGGGTGGGAGCTACACCTTC
CAISDRQGGSYTF
>TRBJ2-1|TRBV6-2/TRBV6-3|NA|17|NA
TGTACCAGCACTTCGTCACAGTCCCAGGGGCACTACAATAAGCAGTTCTTC
CTSTSSQSQGHYNKQFF
>TRBJ1-1|TRBV6-2/TRBV6-3|NA|13|NA
TGTGCCAGCAGAGGGAACAGCCACACTGAAGATTTCTTT
CASRGNSHTEDFF
>TRBJ2-5|TRBV29-1|NA|15|TRBD1
TGTAGCGTTAAAGCGGACAGGGGGCGAGCTGAGACCCAGTACTTC
CSVKADRGRAETQYF
>TRBJ1-1|TRBV5-5|NA|15|NA
TGTGCCAGCAGCTATGAGGGTGAGCGGTACATTGAAACTTTCTTT
CASSYEGERYIETFF
>TRBJ2-5|TRBV4-2|NA|15|NA
TGCGCCAGCAGCCCACTATCGGGACGGCAAGAGACCCAGTACTTC
CASSPLSGRQETQYF